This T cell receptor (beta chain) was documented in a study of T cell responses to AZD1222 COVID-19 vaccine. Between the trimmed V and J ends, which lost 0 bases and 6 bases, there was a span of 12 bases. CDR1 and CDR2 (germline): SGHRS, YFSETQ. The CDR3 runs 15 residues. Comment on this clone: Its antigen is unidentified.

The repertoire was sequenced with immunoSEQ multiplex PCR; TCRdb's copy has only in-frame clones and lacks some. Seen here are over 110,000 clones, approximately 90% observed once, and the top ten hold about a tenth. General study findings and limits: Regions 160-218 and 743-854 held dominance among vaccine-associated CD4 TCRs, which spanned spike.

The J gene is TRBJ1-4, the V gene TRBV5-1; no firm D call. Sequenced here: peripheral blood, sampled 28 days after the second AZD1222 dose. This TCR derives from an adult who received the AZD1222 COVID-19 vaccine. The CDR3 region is CASSLVAGSDEKLFF. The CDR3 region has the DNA TGCGCCAGCAGCTTGGTGGCGGGTTCGGATGAAAAACTGTTTTTT.